The clone carrying this T cell receptor (beta chain) was seen only a few times. Only in-frame clones appear in the TCRdb table, and some are missing; sequencing was by immunoSEQ multiplex PCR. Here the sample spans a few hundred thousand clones, around four fifths being singletons. This specimen belongs to a study of cytotoxic CD8 clonotypes in ibrutinib-treated CLL. As for the study in general: Among responders, some 25 were partial and 2 complete; after median approximately 62 months, about 15 stayed remitted and 12 progressed. Mean productive templates were over 250,000; mean productive rearrangements were 94,082.

Per the germline V gene, CDR1 is SGDLS and CDR2 is YYNGEE. This CDR3 has 16 residues. The V end was cut by 0 bases, the J end by 0 bases, with 9 bases between. The specimen was PBMCs, collected before ibrutinib treatment. The TCR sequence derives from a human donor with chronic lymphocytic leukemia. The V and J genes are TRBV9 and TRBJ2-2; D uncertain. The CDR3 protein is CASSVGRAANTGELFF. CDR3 DNA: TGTGCCAGCAGCGTAGGTCGGGCCGCGAACACCGGGGAGCTGTTTTTT.